These T cell receptor beta chains were read from a single sample in a study of blood T cell repertoires in COVID-19. Method: immunoSEQ multiplex PCR; TCRdb's copy keeps in-frame clones and lacks some. The sample yields approximately 72,000 clones, roughly 88% seen once. What was sequenced was peripheral blood. The receptors stem from a man aged 50-60 years with acute or convalescent COVID-19. Each CDR3 is given without its conserved first and last residue.

CDR3 length,V gene,J gene,CDR3 protein
13,TRBV10-1,TRBJ1-4,ASSATGQGNEKLF
13,TRBV9,TRBJ2-5,ASSVVPAGGETQY
12,TRBV5-5,TRBJ1-1,ASSLAGRATEAF
12,TRBV2,TRBJ2-1,ASSWTGGYNEQF
14,TRBV12-5,TRBJ1-2,ASGSTTGFGNYGYT
15,TRBV7-6,TRBJ1-4,ASSLLGTGRTNEKLF
14,TRBV6-5,TRBJ1-2,ASSYSGQPSDYGYT
12,TRBV19,TRBJ2-7,ASSYRGQLYEQY
12,TRBV14,TRBJ2-7,ASSRMGQGNEQY
11,TRBV19,TRBJ1-2,ASSIDPRYGYT
15,TRBV25-1,TRBJ1-6,ASSEAGRGIRISPLH
12,TRBV9,TRBJ2-5,ASSVGGLQETQY
11,TRBV6-5,TRBJ2-5,ASSSMVGGPQY
13,TRBV7-4,TRBJ2-4,ASSLVRPPGGIQY
12,TRBV5-4,TRBJ1-6,ASSLFGGNSPLH
14,TRBV19,TRBJ2-5,ASSPRLAGGQETQY
12,TRBV2,TRBJ2-7,ASLRPRQAIEQY
14,TRBV5-1,TRBJ2-3,ASSLSPPGATDTQY
14,TRBV6-5,TRBJ2-7,ASSYSTPESGYEQY
12,TRBV18,TRBJ2-3,ASSPTGAPDTQY
13,TRBV29-1,TRBJ2-7,SVVGGRAETYEQY
14,TRBV9,TRBJ2-5,ASSVGGTGGEETQY
13,TRBV18,TRBJ2-7,ASSPNRGTDYEQY
13,TRBV6-5,TRBJ2-3,ASSRRGGIPDTQY
11,TRBV25-1,TRBJ1-1,ASTGEGVREAF
13,TRBV9,TRBJ2-5,ASSAGGLAQETQY
16,TRBV18,TRBJ1-1,ASSRRSAGGLGNTEAF
11,TRBV27,TRBJ2-5,ASSSPDQETQY
14,TRBV18,TRBJ2-5,ASSLRQVLTQETQY